Included here is one T cell receptor (beta chain) sequence, with context. Its matching antigen is unknown. With a J-beta primer mix and a sample-barcoded 5' primer, a second PCR ran about 6 to 11 cycles. TCRdb ran MiXCR on the 5' RACE reads and lists one entry per CDR3 protein. The data hold around 800,000 distinct CDR3 sequences, with 40% to 65% observed a single time. The entry originates in a study of blood T cells in healthy people across ages. Study-wide results and caveats: It was held that the diversity estimates obtained from one million T cells were underestimates. As age increased, TCR beta diversity per million T cells fell in a roughly linear fashion. Donors of long life had a larger count of naive CD4+ cells and greater diversity than aged donors.

The length of the CDR3 is 14 residues. Germline V gives CDR1 SGHTA, CDR2 FQGTGA. V lost 2 bases and J lost 7, with 15 bases in between. The chain combines TRBV7-3 with TRBJ2-7; D is unclear. The sample taken for sequencing was blood. The receptor was isolated from an elderly man in good health. CDR3 coding DNA: TGTGCCAGCAGCTTAGGGGATCATCCCGGAGAGCAGTACTTC. Translating gives CASSLGDHPGEQYF.